The sequence of this TCR beta chain was determined in a study of blood T cell repertoires in COVID-19 (dated by TCRdb to about 2020). For context, the study as a whole: The collaborator samples originated in the United States, Italy and Spain and spanned the acute and convalescent phases of COVID-19. The material from the prospective study consisted of cDNA or gDNA derived from T cells, B-cell-depleted T cells, or PBMCs. The repertoires were released in a freely available public database intended as a resource for research on the immune response to SARS-CoV-2. The sample metadata nearly always contained a de-identified subject ID, COVID-19 status, age in years and sex. The samples were drawn from two sources: the first 160 participants of the ongoing ImmuneRACE study, and fewer than 1,500 subjects contributed by 6 global collaborators. HLA class I and class II types, where available, came from metadata supplied by the sample provider rather than from assay-based typing. The dataset comprised deeply sampled blood TCRbeta repertoires from subjects exposed to, actively infected with, or recovered from COVID-19.

As for this clone: Its specific antigen is unknown. No quality values exist for individual bases; no much larger clone is one base distant.

The study at large found these results: The quantity of clinical and demographic metadata differed by source and by participant and was supplied without curation.

Each collaborating institution followed its own protocols to collect whole blood in K2EDTA tubes. Collaborator samples were shipped for TCRbeta analysis as frozen whole blood, isolated PBMCs, or DNA extracted from either sample type. CDR3 length: 17 amino acids, cysteine to phenylalanine. The DNA shown is the 51-base CDR3, in frame from base 1. Between the V and J ends, shortened by 5 bases and 4 bases respectively, the junction contains 21 bases. Sequences LNHDA (CDR1) and SQIVND (CDR2) are obtained from the germline V gene (reference sequence). TCRbeta CDR3 regions were amplified from genomic DNA by means of the immunoSEQ Assay, a bias-controlled multiplex PCR. As for how the authors treated the data: Nucleated cell counts per sample were estimated from amplification of reference gene primers within the assay. To quantify the absolute abundance of each unique TCRbeta CDR3 rearrangement, sequence reads were collapsed and filtered. For each sample, productive Simpson clonality was calculated by taking the square root of Simpson's diversity index across productive rearrangements. Drawn from immuneACCESS, this table holds only the in-frame rearrangements with V and J called that TCRdb kept. Clones are partly lost; checked studies trace under half to an unresolved V gene and leave the rest unexplained. V and J calls and clone size come straight from that table; D and trimming were deduced from the DNA. Across this sample there are 86,000 or so clones, with approximately 82% seen only once. The ten largest make up 1.2% of the sample.

The chain is assembled from TRBV19 and TRBJ1-5, with TRBD1 perhaps the D gene, on 6 matching bases. The sequenced sample was peripheral blood. This sequence was found in a woman of 80 years or more with acute or convalescent COVID-19. Here is the DNA: TGTGCCAGTAGTCCCCATTTACAGGGTTGGGAAAATCAGCCCCAGCATTTT. This yields the protein CASSPHLQGWENQPQHF.